A single sample is the source of the 11 T cell receptor beta chains below, sequenced in a study of cytomegalovirus exposure and HLA in healthy donors. 13 Jbeta primers and 60 Vbeta primers were used for the PCR. TCRdb's copy holds only in-frame clones and misses some; the assay was immunoSEQ multiplex PCR. This sample has about 140,000 clones, with more than 75% found just once. The sequencing input was PBMCs. These TCRs come from a man between 18 and 29 years old in good health and CMV-seropositive.

The J gene is TRBJ2-3, the V gene TRBV6-6; no clear D. This CDR3 contains 13 residues. V shed 7 bases and J shed 6 bases, with 14 bases lying between them. Germline values: CDR1 MNHNY, CDR2 SVGAGI (reference sequence). CDR3 residues: CASINPSWDTQYF. In DNA, the CDR3 is TGTGCCAGCATCAACCCTAGTTGGGATACGCAGTATTTT.

This clone was recorded only once. V is TRBV11-2 and J is TRBJ2-7; 8 bases map to TRBD2. The CDR3 loop spans 14 amino acids. The V gene end was trimmed by 5 bases and the J gene end by 4 bases; junction bases not matched to a gene: 7. Germline CDR1 and CDR2: SGHAT and FQNNGV. CDR3: CASSPGLGLYEQYF. The CDR3 DNA reads TGTGCCAGCAGCCCGGGACTAGGACTTTACGAGCAGTACTTC.

The chain joins TRBV2 to TRBJ2-1; a possible D gene is TRBD1 (6 bases). V shed 4 bases and J shed 4 bases, with 14 bases lying between them. Per the germline V gene, CDR1 is SNHLY and CDR2 is FYNNEI. CDR3 length: 15 amino acids. In DNA, the CDR3 is TGTGCCAGCAGTGTACAGGGAATAACTTACAATGAGCAGTTCTTC. Translating gives CASSVQGITYNEQFF.

The chain uses TRBV19 and TRBJ2-1; 9 bases match TRBD2. The germline CDR1 and CDR2 sequences are LNHDA and SQIVND (reference sequence). With V trimmed by 5 bases and J by 9 bases, 20 bases remained unmatched. This CDR3 region has 18 residues. The CDR3 bases are TGTGCCAGTAGTGCTCCGTCTCCGGGACTAGCAAAAGGGAGTGAGCAGTTCTTC. This encodes CASSAPSPGLAKGSEQFF.

This chain joins TRBV6-4 and TRBJ2-1, with 10 bases that match TRBD2. J was trimmed by 3 bases and V by 0 bases; bases with no gene match: 2. Germline V gene sequence: CDR1 MRHNA, CDR2 SNTAGT. This CDR3 comprises 16 residues. The chain's CDR3 is CASSDSGTSDYNEQFF. CDR3 DNA: TGTGCCAGCAGTGACTCCGGGACTAGCGACTACAATGAGCAGTTCTTC.

V is TRBV29-1 and J is TRBJ2-7, with 7 bases aligning to TRBD1. The germline V gene encodes CDR1 SQVTM and CDR2 ANQGSEA. V dropped 7 bases and J dropped 4; count of bases not matched to a gene: 7. The CDR3 spans 12 residues. The CDR3 nucleotides read TGCAGCGCCGGGGACAGTATTTACGAGCAGTACTTC. Translation gives CSAGDSIYEQYF.

V gene TRBV5-1 combines with J gene TRBJ2-3, with TRBD2 matching over 8 bases. CDR1 and CDR2 from the germline V gene are SGHRS and YFSETQ. There are 14 residues in the CDR3. V trimming: 4 bases; J trimming: 15 bases; junction bases outside the gene matches: 16. Here the CDR3 DNA reads TGCGCCAGCAGCGTGCCTAGCGGGCAAAATCAGTTATATTTT. Its translation is CASSVPSGQNQLYF.

This clone was counted only a few times. The gene calls are TRBV4-1 and TRBJ1-1; 8 bases map to TRBD1. V lost 3 bases, J lost 5 bases, and 11 bases stayed unmatched. The V gene's germline CDR1 is MGHRA and CDR2 YSYEKL. This CDR3 has 16 amino acids. The CDR3 reads CASSQPLRGRFTEAFF. The CDR3 DNA is TGCGCCAGCAGCCAGCCACTCAGGGGGCGGTTTACTGAAGCTTTCTTT.

This clone has just a few counts. J is TRBJ2-3 and V is TRBV27, with a weak D call TRBD2 (5 bases). This CDR3 has 17 amino acids. Trimming stripped 3 bases from V and 1 base from J, with 17 bases between. Per the germline V gene, CDR1 is MNHEY and CDR2 is SMNVEV (reference sequence). This CDR3 is CASSFVKPRRGTDTQYF. DNA for the CDR3: TGTGCCAGCAGTTTCGTCAAACCTAGGCGGGGCACAGATACGCAGTATTTT.

The DNA of the CDR3 is TGTGCCTGGGACGGATTTAAGGAGGCCGGGGAGCTGTTTTTT. Its translation is CAWDGFKEAGELFF. This chain uses TRBV30 with TRBJ2-2; D perhaps matches TRBD2 (5 bases). CDR3 length: 14 residues. Trimming took off 5 bases at V and 6 bases at J, with 16 bases between the two ends. Germline CDR1 reads GTSNPN; CDR2 reads SVGIG (reference sequence).

The chain links TRBV27 to TRBJ2-7; D not certain. The CDR3 is 14 amino acids. CDR1 MNHEY and CDR2 SMNVEV come from the germline V gene (reference sequence). Trimming left V 5 bases short and J 1 base short, with 12 bases between. CDR3 sequence reads: CASSGLDKSYEQYF. The CDR3 DNA reads as TGTGCCAGCAGTGGATTAGACAAGTCCTACGAGCAGTACTTC.